This is a list of T cell receptor beta chains from one sample in a study of blood T cell repertoires in COVID-19. Using immunoSEQ multiplex PCR, the repertoire was profiled, and TCRdb retains in-frame clones only, with some absent. The data show some 400,000 clones, roughly four fifths seen once. The sample comprised peripheral blood. The receptors were gathered from a human donor with acute or convalescent COVID-19. The donor label of this sample is uncertain. Each CDR3 is given with its conserved first and last residue.

>TRBV19|TRBJ1-6
CASKEGPISYNSPLHF
>TRBV18|TRBJ1-1
CASSPTGGNTEAFF
>TRBV6-2/TRBV6-3|TRBJ1-1
CASSQGGTEAFF
>TRBV2|TRBJ1-5
CASSEEQGTHQPQHF
>TRBV18|TRBJ1-1
CASSPGEGRLNTEAFF
>TRBV3-1/TRBV3-2|TRBJ1-4
CASSQRGATNEKLFF
>TRBV19|TRBJ1-5
CATTGGTWSQHF
>TRBV4-1|TRBJ2-3
CAPLGLAGAGDTQYF
>TRBV6-6|TRBJ2-3
CASRQGPLTQYF
>TRBV6-4|TRBJ2-5
CASSVQGGETQYF
>TRBV4-1|TRBJ2-7
CASSQYPPTASSYEQYF
>TRBV19|TRBJ2-7
CASQPGPGYEQYF
>TRBV2|TRBJ2-2
CASSVQGLNTGELFF
>TRBV3-1/TRBV3-2|TRBJ2-4
CASSPPGRLMGLAKNIQYF
>TRBV5-1|TRBJ1-1
CASSFSGTEAFF
>TRBV7-6|TRBJ1-3
CASSLKSSGNTIYF
>TRBV28|TRBJ2-2
CASSRVNTGELFF
>TRBV4-1|TRBJ1-2
CASSPDISGTGGWGYTF
>TRBV11-2|TRBJ1-1
CASSLKQVRYTEAFF
>TRBV21-1|TRBJ2-1
CASVVEGDEQFF
>TRBV28|TRBJ2-1
CASMPGGWNEQFF
>TRBV12-3/TRBV12-4|TRBJ1-5
CASTLGNQPQHF
>TRBV28|TRBJ1-2
CASSNRGPLAGGYTF
>TRBV28|TRBJ2-7
CASRSGGSYEQYF
>TRBV11-2|TRBJ2-7
CASSFAGGIYEQYF
>TRBV7-2|TRBJ2-7
CASSPVGRGGLSYEQYF
>TRBV7-8|TRBJ1-6
CASSVGTGVNSPLHF
>TRBV5-1|TRBJ1-1
CASSSPLGQGRMMNTEAFF
>TRBV7-6|TRBJ2-2
CASSLVASGRGAGELFF
>TRBV6-1|TRBJ1-3
CASSEAPRAGNTIYF
>TRBV30|TRBJ2-7
CAWSPVGDRFLPKQGEQYF